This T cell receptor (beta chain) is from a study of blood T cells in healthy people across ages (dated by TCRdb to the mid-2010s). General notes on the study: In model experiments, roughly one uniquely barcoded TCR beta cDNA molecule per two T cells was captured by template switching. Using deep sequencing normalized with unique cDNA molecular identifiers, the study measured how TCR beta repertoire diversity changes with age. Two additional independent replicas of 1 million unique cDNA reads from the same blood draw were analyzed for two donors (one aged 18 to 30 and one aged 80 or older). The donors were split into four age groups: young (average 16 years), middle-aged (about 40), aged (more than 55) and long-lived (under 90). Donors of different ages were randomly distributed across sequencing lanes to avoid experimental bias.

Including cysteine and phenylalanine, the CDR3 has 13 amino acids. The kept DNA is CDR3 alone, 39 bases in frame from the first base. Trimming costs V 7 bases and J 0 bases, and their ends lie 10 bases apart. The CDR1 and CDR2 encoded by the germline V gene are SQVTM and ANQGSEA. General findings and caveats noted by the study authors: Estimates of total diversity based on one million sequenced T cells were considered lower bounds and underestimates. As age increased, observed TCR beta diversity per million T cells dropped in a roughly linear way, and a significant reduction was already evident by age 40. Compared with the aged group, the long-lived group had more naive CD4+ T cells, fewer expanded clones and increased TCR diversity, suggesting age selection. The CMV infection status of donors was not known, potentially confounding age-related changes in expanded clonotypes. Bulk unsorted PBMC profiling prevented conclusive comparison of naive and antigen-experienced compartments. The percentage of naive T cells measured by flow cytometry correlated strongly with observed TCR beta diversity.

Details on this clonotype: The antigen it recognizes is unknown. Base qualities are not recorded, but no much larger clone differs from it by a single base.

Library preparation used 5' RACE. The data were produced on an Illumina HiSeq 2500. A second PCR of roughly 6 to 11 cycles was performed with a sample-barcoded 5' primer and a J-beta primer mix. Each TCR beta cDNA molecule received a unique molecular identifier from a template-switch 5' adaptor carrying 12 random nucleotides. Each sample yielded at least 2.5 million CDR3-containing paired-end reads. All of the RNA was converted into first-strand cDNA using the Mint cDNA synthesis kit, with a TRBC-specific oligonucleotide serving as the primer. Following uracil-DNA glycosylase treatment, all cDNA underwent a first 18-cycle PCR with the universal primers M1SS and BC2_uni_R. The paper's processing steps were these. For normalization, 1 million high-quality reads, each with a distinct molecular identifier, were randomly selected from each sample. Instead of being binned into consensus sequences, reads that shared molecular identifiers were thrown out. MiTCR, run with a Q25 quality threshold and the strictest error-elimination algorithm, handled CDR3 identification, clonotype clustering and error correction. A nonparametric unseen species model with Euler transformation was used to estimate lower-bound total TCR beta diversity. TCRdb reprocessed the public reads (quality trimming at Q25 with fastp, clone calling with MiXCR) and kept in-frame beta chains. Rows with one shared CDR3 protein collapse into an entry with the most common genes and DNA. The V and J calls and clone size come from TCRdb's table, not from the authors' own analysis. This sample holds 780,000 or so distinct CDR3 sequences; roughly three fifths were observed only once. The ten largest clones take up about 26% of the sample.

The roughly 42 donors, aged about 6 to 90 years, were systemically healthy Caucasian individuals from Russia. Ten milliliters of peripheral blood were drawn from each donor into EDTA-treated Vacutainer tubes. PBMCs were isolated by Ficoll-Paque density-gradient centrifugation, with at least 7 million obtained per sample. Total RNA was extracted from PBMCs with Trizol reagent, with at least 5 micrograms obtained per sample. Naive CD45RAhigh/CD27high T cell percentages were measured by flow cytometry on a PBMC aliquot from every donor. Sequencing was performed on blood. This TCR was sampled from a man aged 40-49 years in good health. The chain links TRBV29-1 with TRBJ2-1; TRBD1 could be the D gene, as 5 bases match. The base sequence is TGCAGCGCGGACAAAAACTCCTACAATGAGCAGTTCTTC. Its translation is CSADKNSYNEQFF.